These 18 T cell receptor beta chains were sequenced from one sample in a study of tumor-infiltrating lymphocytes in oesophageal squamous cell carcinoma. TCRdb redid the calling of the PCR reads with MiXCR, one entry per CDR3 protein. This sample has just under 20,000 distinct CDR3 sequences, with roughly 39% found just once. The sequencing input was normal esophageal tissue next to the tumor. All receptors derive from a male donor with esophageal squamous cell carcinoma.

The chain carries TRBV6-6 and TRBJ2-4; 7 nucleotides match TRBD2. J lost 0 bases, V lost 7 bases, and 12 bases had no gene match. Germline CDR1 reads MNHNY; CDR2 reads SVGAGI (reference sequence). This CDR3 comprises 17 residues. The CDR3 spells CASTLAEHLLAKNIQYF. CDR3 nucleotide sequence: TGTGCCAGCACCCTAGCGGAACACCTACTAGCCAAAAACATTCAGTACTTC.

This clonotype qualifies as medium-sized. The rearrangement uses TRBV7-2 and TRBJ2-7; TRBD2 matches at 12 bases. V was clipped by 5 bases and J by 0 bases; unmatched bases: 11. This CDR3 region has 18 residues. Looked up from germline, CDR1 is SGHTA and CDR2 is FQGNSA. This CDR3 is CASSLRFPTSGSSYEQYF. DNA of the CDR3: TGTGCCAGCAGCCTTAGGTTTCCGACTAGCGGGAGCTCCTACGAGCAGTACTTC.

The gene calls are TRBV9 and TRBJ2-5; a weak D match, TRBD1 (6 bases). The J call may be wrong; the DNA end is better matched by TRBJ2-7. CDR1 and CDR2 from the germline V gene are SGDLS and YYNGEE. The CDR3 is 14 amino acids. CDR3 sequence reads: CASSVRDIMHEQYF. As DNA, the CDR3 is TGTGCCAGCAGCGTAAGGGACATTATGCACGAGCAGTACTTC.

This clonotype was seen ten or more times. The V and J genes are TRBV11-3 and TRBJ2-5; TRBD1 matches 10 bases. V was clipped by 5 bases and J by 4 bases; unmatched bases: 4. This CDR3 comprises 14 residues. Germline CDR1 SGHNT, CDR2 YENEEA. The DNA of the CDR3 is TGTGCCAGCAGCCGACAGGGGGCAGGAGAGACCCAGTACTTC. Translation: CASSRQGAGETQYF.

This chain links TRBV7-3 with TRBJ2-1, with no clear D. The V end lost 4 bases, the J end lost 6 bases, and 10 bases lay between the germline ends. Germline CDR1 reads SGHTA; CDR2 reads FQGTGA. The CDR3 runs 13 residues. This chain's CDR3 is CASSSSSFNEQFF. Written as DNA, the CDR3 is TGTGCCAGCAGCTCCTCTAGTTTCAATGAGCAGTTCTTC.

V usage is TRBV14 and J usage is TRBJ2-5; D perhaps matches TRBD1 (6 bases). The DNA end lines up better with TRBJ2-7; the J call may be wrong. This CDR3 region has 12 residues. Germline V gene lookup returns CDR1 SGHDN and CDR2 FVKESK. The chain's CDR3 is CASSRGGYEQYF. DNA of the CDR3: TGTGCCAGCAGCCGAGGGGGCTACGAGCAGTACTTC.

This clonotype appeared many times. The CDR3 bases are TGTGCCAGCAGCTTGGCGGGAGGGCTAGAGGGTGAGCAGTACTTC. Translated: CASSLAGGLEGEQYF. The chain couples TRBV7-9 to TRBJ2-7, with 9 bases that match TRBD2. CDR3 length: 15 residues. V dropped 3 bases and J dropped 7; count of bases not matched to a gene: 10. The V gene's germline CDR1 is SEHNR and CDR2 FQNEAQ (reference sequence).

At least ten counts were recorded for this clonotype. The chain uses TRBV6-2 or TRBV6-3 and TRBJ2-1, with D perhaps TRBD2 (5 bases). Germline V gene data show CDR1 as MNHEY and CDR2 as SVGEGT. Between the trimmed V and J ends, which lost 3 bases and 3 bases, there was a span of 15 bases. This CDR3 region has 16 residues. CDR3 protein: CASSYGTSIIYNEQFF. DNA for the CDR3: TGTGCCAGCAGTTATGGTACTAGTATTATCTACAATGAGCAGTTCTTC.

With regard to this clonotype: A much larger clone is a single base away; this may be a read error. The chain combines TRBV12-3 or TRBV12-4 with TRBJ2-3, with unresolved D. V lost 1 base and J 4 bases, leaving 9 bases between the germline ends. CDR3 length: 14 residues. The CDR3 region is CASSLGGSSDTQYF. CDR3 coding DNA: TGTGCCAGCAGTTTAGGCGGAAGCTCAGATACGCAGTATTTT.

In this sample, this clonotype is medium-sized. The chain uses TRBV7-3 and TRBJ2-1; D is possibly TRBD2 (6 bases). The CDR3 totals 15 residues. V was clipped by 2 bases and J by 7 bases, with 15 bases between them. Germline assignment: CDR1 SGHTA and CDR2 FQGTGA. The CDR3 sequence: CASSLYSGEGNEQFF. The CDR3 coding sequence is TGTGCCAGCAGCTTATATTCGGGAGAAGGGAATGAGCAGTTCTTC.

The table lists this clonotype with many counts. The rearrangement uses TRBV5-6 and TRBJ2-5, with 8 bases aligning to TRBD2. Trimming at V came to 1 base and at J to 4 bases, leaving 9 bases not matched to a gene. The CDR3 is 16 amino acids. Germline assignment: CDR1 SGHDT and CDR2 YYEEEE. The CDR3 nucleotides read TGTGCCAGCAGCTTGCCACCCTCGGGGGGGAGAGAGACCCAGTACTTC. It encodes CASSLPPSGGRETQYF. Full variable domain (missing parts from reference TRBV5-6 and TRBJ2-5): DAGVTQSPTHLIKTRGQQVTLRCSPKSGHDTVSWYQQALGQGPQFIFQYYEEEERQRGNFPDRFSGHQFPNYSSELNVNALLLGDSALYLCASSLPPSGGRETQYFGPGTRLLVL.

This clonotype was recorded a few times. J is TRBJ2-7 and V is TRBV19; a weak D match, TRBD2 (6 bases). This CDR3 has 14 amino acids. V lost 8 bases, J lost 7 bases, and 21 bases lay in between. CDR1 LNHDA and CDR2 SQIVND come from the germline V gene (reference sequence). Written as DNA, the CDR3 is TGTGCCAGTTGGGACCCCATGGACTACAATGAGCAGTACTTC. Protein sequence: CASWDPMDYNEQYF.

The rearrangement joins TRBV7-2 to TRBJ2-6; D is possibly TRBD2 (5 bases). V lost 5 bases to trimming and J lost 0 bases, with 5 bases between them. This CDR3 comprises 14 residues. Germline CDR1 and CDR2: SGHTA and FQGNSA. CDR3 protein: CASSRDSGANVLTF. In DNA form, the CDR3 reads TGTGCCAGCAGCCGGGACTCTGGGGCCAACGTCCTGACTTTC.

The CDR3 sequence is CASSLGAGNRDEQYF. The CDR3, as DNA: TGTGCCAGCAGCTTAGGGGCCGGAAATAGGGATGAGCAGTACTTC. V gene TRBV7-6 combines with J gene TRBJ2-1; D remains ambiguous. The end of the DNA is better explained by TRBJ2-7, so the J call may be wrong. The CDR3 length is 15 residues. Germline loops: CDR1 SGHVS, CDR2 FNYEAQ.

This chain joins TRBV7-6 and TRBJ2-7; D gene uncertain. Germline values: CDR1 SGHVS, CDR2 FNYEAQ. The CDR3 is made up of 12 amino acids. The V and J ends lost 0 bases and 6 bases respectively, with 6 bases between them. The CDR3 region is CASSLAIGEQYF. The CDR3 bases are TGTGCCAGCAGCTTAGCGATAGGCGAGCAGTACTTC.

This chain connects TRBV7-9 to TRBJ2-7, with 9 bases that match TRBD1. The end of the DNA is better explained by TRBJ2-1, so the J call may be wrong. CDR1 is SEHNR and CDR2 is FQNEAQ in the germline V gene (reference sequence). CDR3 length: 15 residues. This CDR3 is CASSRDRDRSNEQFF. The DNA for the CDR3 is TGTGCCAGCAGCCGGGACAGGGATCGGAGCAATGAGCAGTTCTTC.

This clonotype has a count of ten or more. The rearrangement joins TRBV28 to TRBJ2-1, with 8 nucleotides matching TRBD1. V trimming: 10 bases; J trimming: 9 bases; junction bases outside the gene matches: 11. This CDR3 has 13 amino acids. Germline V gene lookup returns CDR1 MDHEN and CDR2 SYDVKM. Here the CDR3 DNA reads TGTGCCACCGTGGGGCAGGGGGCAGCTGAGCAGTTCTTC. Its translation is CATVGQGAAEQFF.

This clonotype is medium-sized (0.01 to 0.1%) by share. This chain uses TRBV7-3 with TRBJ2-5; D possibly corresponds to TRBD2 (5 bases). Trimming pared 5 bases from V and 5 bases from J, leaving 15 bases between. Germline values: CDR1 SGHTA, CDR2 FQGTGA. The CDR3 loop spans 14 amino acids. In DNA, the CDR3 is TGTGCCAGCAGCCCTAGGGCGGGTAGCGAGACCCAGTACTTC. This codes for CASSPRAGSETQYF.